One sample yielded the 25 T cell receptor beta chains listed below, sequenced in a study of blood T cell repertoires in COVID-19. Repertoires were generated with immunoSEQ multiplex PCR, while TCRdb's copy carries only in-frame clones and drops some. The repertoire includes 50,000 to 65,000 clones, 91% of them detected once, and 3% to 4% sits in the top ten. Material for sequencing was peripheral blood. The receptor source for this set is a man between 45 and 60 years old with acute or convalescent COVID-19.

This clone has only a few counts. The gene calls are TRBV5-1 and TRBJ1-1; possibly TRBD1 for D (6 bases). Germline CDR1 is SGHRS and CDR2 is YFSETQ. The length of the CDR3 is 15 residues. V shed 2 bases and J shed 2 bases, with 13 bases lying between them. For the CDR3, the DNA is TGCGCCAGCAGCTTTGAAAAGGGGGATAACACTGAAGCTTTCTTT. It codes for CASSFEKGDNTEAFF.

This CDR3 reads CASIQGGKNYGYTF. DNA for the CDR3: TGTGCCAGCATTCAGGGGGGAAAAAACTATGGCTACACCTTC. The chain combines TRBV28 with TRBJ1-2; 7 nucleotides agree with TRBD1. CDR1 and CDR2 (germline): MDHEN, SYDVKM. Trimming cost V 7 bases and J 2 bases; bases outside gene matches: 7. This CDR3 has 14 amino acids.

The CDR3 spells CASSRTGTGNTQYF. CDR3 DNA: TGTGCCAGCAGTCGGACAGGGACAGGGAATACGCAGTATTTT. The chain links TRBV6-5 to TRBJ2-3; 9 bases fit TRBD1. The germline V gene encodes CDR1 MNHEY and CDR2 SVGAGI. V dropped 5 bases and J dropped 7; count of bases not matched to a gene: 7. This CDR3 is built from 14 residues.

As for this clone: The same CDR3 is also encoded by other DNA sequences in this sample. J is TRBJ1-2 and V is TRBV19; the D is unclear. Per the germline V gene, CDR1 is LNHDA and CDR2 is SQIVND (reference sequence). V shed 1 base and J shed 2 bases, with 8 bases lying between them. CDR3 length equals 14 residues. CDR3 sequence reads: CASSIGTANYGYTF. The CDR3 bases are TGTGCCAGTAGTATAGGGACTGCAAACTATGGCTACACCTTC.

This chain connects TRBV7-2 to TRBJ1-2; D is unclear. The CDR3 runs 13 residues. V was shortened by 4 bases and J by 4 bases, with 10 bases between the two germline ends. CDR1 and CDR2 (germline): SGHTA, FQGNSA. The CDR3 sequence: CASSSPESYGYTF. The CDR3 region has the DNA TGTGCCAGCAGCTCCCCTGAGAGCTATGGCTACACCTTC.

With regard to this clone: The limits of the CDR3 on the DNA are not certain, so only TCRdb's listed CDR3 is given. This chain joins TRBV11-2 and TRBJ2-2; the table names TRBD1, a call not compared with the DNA. The CDR3 has 17 amino acids, counting both end residues. Germline CDR1 reads SGHAT; CDR2 reads FQNNGV. Here the CDR3 reads CASSSLDRVQTPGSCFF.

V usage is TRBV3-1 (or the pseudogene TRBV3-2) and J usage is TRBJ2-3, with D uncertain. Trimming removed 1 base from V and 4 bases from J, with 12 bases in between. The CDR3 length is 15 residues. Germline-derived CDR1 and CDR2 are LGHDT and YNNKEL (reference sequence). CDR3 amino acids: CASSQGPGWADTQYF. The DNA for the CDR3 is TGTGCCAGCAGCCAAGGCCCGGGTTGGGCAGATACGCAGTATTTT.

Here the CDR3 reads CASSLYSGGLTDTQYF. DNA for the CDR3: TGTGCCAGCAGCTTATACAGCGGGGGACTCACAGATACGCAGTATTTT. The chain is built from TRBV11-2 and TRBJ2-3; 8 positions agree with TRBD2. The junction had 6 bases not matched to a gene; V was cut back by 2 bases and J by 2 bases. Germline CDR1 and CDR2: SGHAT and FQNNGV. There are 16 residues in the CDR3.

CDR3 DNA: TGTGCCAGCTCACCACAACAGGGAAAAGGAAACACCATATATTTT. The encoded protein is CASSPQQGKGNTIYF. V gene TRBV18 combines with J gene TRBJ1-3, with a weak D call TRBD1 (6 bases). Trimming took 1 base from V and 4 from J, leaving 11 bases between them. CDR1 is KGHSH, CDR2 LQKENI, per germline. CDR3 length equals 15 residues.

V gene TRBV7-3 combines with J gene TRBJ2-2; the D gene is possibly TRBD1 (6 bases). The CDR3 runs 15 residues. Germline CDR1 and CDR2: SGHTA and FQGTGA. V was trimmed by 0 bases and J by 6 bases, leaving 11 bases between them. The CDR3, as DNA: TGTGCCAGCAGCTTAACGGACCAGGGGTCCGGGGAGCTGTTTTTT. Its protein is CASSLTDQGSGELFF.

V usage is TRBV12-5 and J usage is TRBJ2-4, with D hard to call. V was pared by 6 bases and J by 0 bases, with 9 bases between. Germline assignment: CDR1 LGHNT and CDR2 FRNRAP. This CDR3 spans 14 amino acids. The CDR3 DNA sequence: TGTGCTAGTGGGCTGGCGGTAGCCAAAAACATTCAGTACTTC. Its protein is CASGLAVAKNIQYF.

The chain is built from TRBV18 and TRBJ1-2, with no clear D. V was shortened by 2 bases and J by 9 bases, with 19 bases between the two germline ends. In germline, CDR1 is KGHSH, CDR2 LQKENI. There are 15 residues in the CDR3. The CDR3 region is CASSPFTEGSGSYTF. The CDR3 DNA reads as TGTGCCAGCTCACCATTTACAGAAGGGTCGGGGAGCTACACCTTC. The full variable domain, rest sourced from reference TRBV18 and TRBJ1-2, is NAGVMQNPRHLVRRRGQEARLRCSPMKGHSHVYWYRQLPEEGLKFMVYLQKENIIDESGMPKERFSAEFPKEGPSILRIQQVVRGDSAAYFCASSPFTEGSGSYTFGSGTRLTVV.

The V gene is TRBV5-1, the J gene TRBJ2-6, with TRBD1 matching 12 bases. V was pared by 0 bases and J by 4 bases, with 5 bases of the junction left unmatched. Germline V lookup: CDR1 SGHRS, CDR2 YFSETQ. CDR3 size: 18 residues. CDR3 sequence: CASSLVGQGARGANVLTF. The CDR3 DNA reads TGCGCCAGCAGCTTGGTGGGACAGGGGGCGCGGGGGGCCAACGTCCTGACTTTC.

This clone was counted between two and nine times. The rearrangement joins TRBV19 to TRBJ1-4; TRBD1 matches at 9 bases. J gave up 11 bases and V 8 bases, and 15 bases lay outside the gene matches. Germline CDR1 LNHDA, CDR2 SQIVND (reference sequence). The CDR3 has 15 residues. The CDR3 reads CASEIGGQGERKLFF. CDR3 in DNA: TGTGCCAGTGAGATAGGGGGACAGGGCGAACGGAAACTGTTTTTT. The full variable domain, completed using reference TRBV19 and TRBJ1-4, is DGGITQSPKYLFRKEGQNVTLSCEQNLNHDAMYWYRQDPGQGLRLIYYSQIVNDFQKGDIAEGYSVSREKKESFPLTVTSAQKNPTAFYLCASEIGGQGERKLFFGSGTQLSVL.

The chain employs TRBV4-1 and TRBJ2-7; 8 bases match TRBD1. The CDR3 loop spans 16 amino acids. Germline trimming cut 0 bases from V and 4 bases from J; bases unmatched to any gene: 8. Per the germline V gene, CDR1 is MGHRA and CDR2 is YSYEKL. The CDR3 DNA sequence: TGCGCCAGCAGCCAAGACCGGGACAGGCCCCTATACGAGCAGTACTTC. As protein: CASSQDRDRPLYEQYF.

This chain joins TRBV21-1 and TRBJ1-5. TRBV21-1 is reported as a pseudogene. The CDR3 runs to 13 residues. CDR3 nucleotides: TGTGCCAGCAGCATCCGGGACTTCGAGCCCCAGCATTTT. The encoded protein is CASSIRDFEPQHF.

The chain joins TRBV3-1 (or the pseudogene TRBV3-2) to TRBJ2-3; the match to TRBD2 covers 9 bases. CDR1 and CDR2 (germline): LGHDT, YNNKEL (reference sequence). V trimming: 4 bases; J trimming: 10 bases; junction bases outside the gene matches: 9. The CDR3 extends over 14 amino acids. This chain's CDR3 is CASSLAGEEGAQYF. The CDR3 DNA reads as TGTGCCAGCAGCCTAGCGGGGGAGGAGGGTGCGCAGTATTTT.

The CDR3 nucleotides are TGTGCCAGCAGCCAACGGAGAGACGTTGGGACAGATACGCAGTATTTT. As protein: CASSQRRDVGTDTQYF. The chain couples TRBV4-2 to TRBJ2-3; no clear D gene. Per germline, CDR1 LGHNA and CDR2 YNFKEQ. Deletions cut 2 bases from V and 3 bases from J, with 15 bases between. The length of the CDR3 is 16 residues.

The gene calls are TRBV28 and TRBJ2-7; D is possibly TRBD1 (6 bases). V was pared by 6 bases and J by 7 bases, with 13 bases between. This CDR3 has 12 residues. Germline V lookup: CDR1 MDHEN, CDR2 SYDVKM. CDR3 nucleotide sequence: TGTGCCAGCAGCCTAACAGGGTGGGAGCAGTACTTC. This codes for CASSLTGWEQYF.

This chain joins TRBV30 and TRBJ1-3; 9 bases are a match to TRBD1. Trimming at V came to 0 bases and at J to 6 bases, leaving 9 bases not matched to a gene. Germline values: CDR1 GTSNPN, CDR2 SVGIG (reference sequence). The CDR3 consists of 16 residues. The CDR3 protein is CAWSVSRTGDTNTIYF. In nucleotides, the CDR3 is TGTGCCTGGAGTGTAAGCAGGACAGGGGACACAAACACCATATATTTT.

The gene calls are TRBV24-1 and TRBJ2-2; 8 bases match TRBD2. The CDR3 has 16 residues. From germline, CDR1 is KGHDR and CDR2 SFDVKD. V trimming: 1 base; J trimming: 6 bases; junction bases outside the gene matches: 6. The CDR3 loop is CATSDFTSGLSGELFF. CDR3 DNA sequence: TGTGCCACCAGTGATTTTACTAGCGGACTTTCCGGGGAGCTGTTTTTT.

This rearrangement joins TRBV12-5 to TRBJ2-5, with 8 nucleotides matching TRBD1. Germline V gene lookup returns CDR1 LGHNT and CDR2 FRNRAP. Trimming took 6 bases from V and 4 from J; bases not matched to a gene: 13. The length of the CDR3 is 16 residues. CDR3 amino acids: CASGPQDRVLGETQYF. CDR3 sequence (DNA): TGTGCTAGTGGCCCGCAGGACAGGGTCTTAGGAGAGACCCAGTACTTC.

The V call is TRBV7-7, the J call TRBJ2-1, with TRBD2 identical over 10 bases. The CDR3 spans 16 residues. The germline V gene encodes CDR1 SSHAT and CDR2 FNYEAQ (reference sequence). J gave up 7 bases and V 1 base, and 7 bases lay outside the gene matches. This chain's CDR3 is CASSLGLAGAGNEQFF. The CDR3 DNA reads TGTGCCAGCAGCTTAGGTCTAGCGGGGGCCGGGAATGAGCAGTTCTTC.

This clone has just one count. The V call is TRBV11-2, the J call TRBJ2-3; 8 bases line up with TRBD2. The CDR3 loop spans 16 amino acids. After removal of 3 bases from V and 2 bases from J, the junction contained 7 bases not matched to a gene. Germline lookup yields CDR1 SGHAT and CDR2 FQNNGV. The CDR3 DNA reads as TGTGCCAGCAGCTTCCGGCGGGGGGTCTCCACAGATACGCAGTATTTT. Translation: CASSFRRGVSTDTQYF.

The CDR3 bases are TGTGCCAGCAGCCCCCCTGGCCAGGGTAACTACGAGCAGTACTTC. This encodes CASSPPGQGNYEQYF. The V and J genes are TRBV7-2 and TRBJ2-7; D possibly corresponds to TRBD1 (5 bases). V was pared by 5 bases and J by 3 bases, with 17 bases between. Per the germline V gene, CDR1 is SGHTA and CDR2 is FQGNSA. The CDR3 totals 15 residues.